The present entry profiles one T cell receptor (beta chain) with its context. This sample stems from a study of shared T cell receptors in the human thymus. Germline V gene data show CDR1 as SEHNR and CDR2 as FQNEAQ (reference sequence). The length of the CDR3 is 14 residues. Trimming removed 5 bases from V and 1 base from J, with 12 bases in between. Libraries were prepared by immunoSEQ multiplex PCR; TCRdb keeps only in-frame clonotypes and omits some of them. The sample lists 600,000 to 900,000 clones, over 75% occurring once. Another study also made use of these data, one on human thymus T cells. From that paper: Corrective cardiac surgery supplied the resected thymus tissue.

This sequence originates from a girl less than two years old with a congenital heart defect. Sequencing used thymocytes. The chain combines TRBV7-9 with TRBJ2-7; the D gene is possibly TRBD2 (6 bases). The CDR3 loop is CASSGGQVSYEQYF. For the CDR3, the DNA is TGTGCCAGCAGCGGAGGGCAGGTGTCCTACGAGCAGTACTTC.